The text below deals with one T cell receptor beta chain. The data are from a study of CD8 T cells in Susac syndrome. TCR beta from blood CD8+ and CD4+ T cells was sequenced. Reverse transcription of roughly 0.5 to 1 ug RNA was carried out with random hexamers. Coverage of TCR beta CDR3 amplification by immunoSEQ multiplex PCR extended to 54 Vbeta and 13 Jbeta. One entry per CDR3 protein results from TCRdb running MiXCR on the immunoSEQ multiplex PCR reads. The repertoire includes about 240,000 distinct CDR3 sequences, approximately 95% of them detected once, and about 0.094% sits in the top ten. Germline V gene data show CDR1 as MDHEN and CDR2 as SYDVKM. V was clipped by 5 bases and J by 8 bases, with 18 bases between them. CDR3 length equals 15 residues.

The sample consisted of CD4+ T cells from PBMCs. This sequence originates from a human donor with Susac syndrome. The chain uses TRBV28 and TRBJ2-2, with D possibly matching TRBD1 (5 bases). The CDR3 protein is CASSMVGPTKGELFF. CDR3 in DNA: TGTGCCAGCAGTATGGTGGGGCCCACCAAGGGGGAGCTGTTTTTT.